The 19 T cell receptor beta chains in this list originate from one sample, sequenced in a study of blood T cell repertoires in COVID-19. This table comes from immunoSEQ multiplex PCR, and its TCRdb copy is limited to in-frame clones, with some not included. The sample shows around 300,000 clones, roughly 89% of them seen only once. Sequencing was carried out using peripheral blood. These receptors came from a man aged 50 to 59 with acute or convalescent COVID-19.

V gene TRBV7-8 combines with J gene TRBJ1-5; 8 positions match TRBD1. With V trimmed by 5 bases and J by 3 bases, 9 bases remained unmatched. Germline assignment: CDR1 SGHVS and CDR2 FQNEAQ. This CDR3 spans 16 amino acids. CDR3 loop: CASSDYGQGFNQPQHF. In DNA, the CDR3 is TGTGCCAGCAGCGACTATGGACAGGGATTCAATCAGCCCCAGCATTTT.

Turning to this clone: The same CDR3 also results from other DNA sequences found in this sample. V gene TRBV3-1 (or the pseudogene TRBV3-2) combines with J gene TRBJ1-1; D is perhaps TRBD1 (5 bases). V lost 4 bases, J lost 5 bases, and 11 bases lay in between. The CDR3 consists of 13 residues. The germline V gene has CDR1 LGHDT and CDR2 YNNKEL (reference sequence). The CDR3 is CASSPRRGTEAFF. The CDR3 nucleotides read TGTGCCAGCAGCCCCCGAAGGGGAACTGAAGCTTTCTTT.

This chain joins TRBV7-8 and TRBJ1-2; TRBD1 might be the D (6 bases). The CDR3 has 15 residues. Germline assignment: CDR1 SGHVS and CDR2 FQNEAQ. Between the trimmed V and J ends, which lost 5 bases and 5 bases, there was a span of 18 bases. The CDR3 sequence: CASSPSGGSSYGYTF. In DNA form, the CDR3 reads TGTGCCAGCAGCCCGAGTGGGGGCTCTAGTTATGGCTACACCTTC.

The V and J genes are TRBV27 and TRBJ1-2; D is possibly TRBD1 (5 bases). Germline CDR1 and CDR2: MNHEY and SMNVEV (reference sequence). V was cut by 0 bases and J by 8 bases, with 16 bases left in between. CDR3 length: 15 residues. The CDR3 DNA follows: TGTGCCAGCAGTTTATCCCGGACATACGCGACGGGCTACACCTTC. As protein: CASSLSRTYATGYTF.

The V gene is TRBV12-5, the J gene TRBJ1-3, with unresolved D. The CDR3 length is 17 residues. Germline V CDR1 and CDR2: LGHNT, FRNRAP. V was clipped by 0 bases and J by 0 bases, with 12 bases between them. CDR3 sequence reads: CASGLVFPGISGNTIYF. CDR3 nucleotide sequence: TGTGCTAGTGGTTTGGTTTTTCCCGGGATCTCTGGAAACACCATATATTTT.

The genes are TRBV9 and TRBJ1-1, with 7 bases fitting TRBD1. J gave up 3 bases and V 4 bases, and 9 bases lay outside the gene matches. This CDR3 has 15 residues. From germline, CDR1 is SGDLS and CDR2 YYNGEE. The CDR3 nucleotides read TGTGCCAGCAGCCCCCGACAGGGAGCGGACACTGAAGCTTTCTTT. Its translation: CASSPRQGADTEAFF.

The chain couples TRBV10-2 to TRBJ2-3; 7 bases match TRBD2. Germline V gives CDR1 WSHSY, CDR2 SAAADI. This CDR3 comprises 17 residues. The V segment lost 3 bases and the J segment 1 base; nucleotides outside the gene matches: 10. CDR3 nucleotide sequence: TGCGCCAGCAGTGATAGGCAGCGGGGCGAGGGCACAGATACGCAGTATTTT. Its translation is CASSDRQRGEGTDTQYF.

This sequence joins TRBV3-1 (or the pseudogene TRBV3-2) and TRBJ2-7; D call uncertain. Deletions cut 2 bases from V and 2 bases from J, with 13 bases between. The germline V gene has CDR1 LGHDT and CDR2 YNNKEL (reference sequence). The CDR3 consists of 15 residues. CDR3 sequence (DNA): TGTGCCAGCAGCCAACGCTCCAGGCCCCCCTACGAGCAGTACTTC. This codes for CASSQRSRPPYEQYF.

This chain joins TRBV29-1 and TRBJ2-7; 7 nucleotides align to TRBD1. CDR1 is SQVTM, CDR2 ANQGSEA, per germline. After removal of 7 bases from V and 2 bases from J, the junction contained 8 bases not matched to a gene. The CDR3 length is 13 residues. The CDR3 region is CSALDRSTYEQYF. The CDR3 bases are TGCAGCGCTTTGGACAGGTCGACCTACGAGCAGTACTTC.

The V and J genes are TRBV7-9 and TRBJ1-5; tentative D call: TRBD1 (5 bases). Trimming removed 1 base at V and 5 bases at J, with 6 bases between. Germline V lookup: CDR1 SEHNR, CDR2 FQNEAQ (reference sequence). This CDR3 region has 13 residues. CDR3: CASSLGGDQPQHF. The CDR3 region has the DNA TGTGCCAGCAGCTTAGGGGGGGATCAGCCCCAGCATTTT.

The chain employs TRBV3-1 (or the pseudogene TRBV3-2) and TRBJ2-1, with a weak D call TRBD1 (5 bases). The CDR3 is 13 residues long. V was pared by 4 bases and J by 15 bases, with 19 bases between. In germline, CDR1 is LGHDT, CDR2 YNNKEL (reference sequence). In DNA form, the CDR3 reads TGTGCCAGCAGCCCTTACGGACACGCTGCCCGGTTCTTC. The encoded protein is CASSPYGHAARFF.

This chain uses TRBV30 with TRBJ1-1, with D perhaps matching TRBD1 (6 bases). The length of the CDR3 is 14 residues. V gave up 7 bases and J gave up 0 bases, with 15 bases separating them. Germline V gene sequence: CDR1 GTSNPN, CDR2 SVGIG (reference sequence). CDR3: CASPKGVMNTEAFF. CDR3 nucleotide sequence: TGTGCCTCGCCGAAGGGGGTCATGAACACTGAAGCTTTCTTT. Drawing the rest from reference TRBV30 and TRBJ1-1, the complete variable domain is SQTIHQWPATLVQPVGSPLSLECTVEGTSNPNLYWYRQAAGRGLQLLFYSVGIGQISSEVPQNLSASRPQDRQFILSSKKLLLSDSGFYLCASPKGVMNTEAFFGQGTRLTVV.

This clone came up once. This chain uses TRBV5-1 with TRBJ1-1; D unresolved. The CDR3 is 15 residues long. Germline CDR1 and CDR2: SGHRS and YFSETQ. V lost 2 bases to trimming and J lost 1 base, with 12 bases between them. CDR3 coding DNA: TGCGCCAGCAGCTTTTCGGCAGGTTCGAACACTGAAGCTTTCTTT. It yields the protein CASSFSAGSNTEAFF. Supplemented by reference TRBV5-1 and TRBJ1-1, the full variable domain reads KAGVTQTPRYLIKTRGQQVTLSCSPISGHRSVSWYQQTPGQGLQFLFEYFSETQRNKGNFPGRFSGRQFSNSRSEMNVSTLELGDSALYLCASSFSAGSNTEAFFGQGTRLTVV.

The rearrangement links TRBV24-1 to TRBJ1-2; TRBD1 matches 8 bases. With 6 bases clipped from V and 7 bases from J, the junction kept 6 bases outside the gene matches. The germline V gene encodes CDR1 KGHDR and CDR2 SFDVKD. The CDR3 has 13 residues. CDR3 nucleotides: TGTGCCACCAGTCTTCAGGGGGCCTTTGGCTACACCTTC. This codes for CATSLQGAFGYTF.

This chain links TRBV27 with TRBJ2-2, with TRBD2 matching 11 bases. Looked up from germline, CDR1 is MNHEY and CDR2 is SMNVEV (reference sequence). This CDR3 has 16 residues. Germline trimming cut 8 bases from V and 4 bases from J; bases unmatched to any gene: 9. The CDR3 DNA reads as TGTGCCAGCCTTAGGTGGCTAGCGGGGGGCACCGGGGAGCTGTTTTTT. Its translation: CASLRWLAGGTGELFF.

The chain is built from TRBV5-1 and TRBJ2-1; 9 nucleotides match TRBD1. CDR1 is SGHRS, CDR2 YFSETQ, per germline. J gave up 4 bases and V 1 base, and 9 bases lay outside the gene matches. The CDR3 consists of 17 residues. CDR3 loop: CASSLRNRDRAYNEQFF. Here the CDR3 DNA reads TGCGCCAGCAGCTTGAGGAACCGGGACAGGGCTTACAATGAGCAGTTCTTC.

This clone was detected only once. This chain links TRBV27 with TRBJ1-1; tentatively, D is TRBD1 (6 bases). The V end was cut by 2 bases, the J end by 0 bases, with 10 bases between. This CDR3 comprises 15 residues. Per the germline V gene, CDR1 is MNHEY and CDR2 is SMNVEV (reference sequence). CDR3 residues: CASSLRGSLNTEAFF. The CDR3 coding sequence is TGTGCCAGCAGTTTAAGGGGGTCTTTGAACACTGAAGCTTTCTTT.

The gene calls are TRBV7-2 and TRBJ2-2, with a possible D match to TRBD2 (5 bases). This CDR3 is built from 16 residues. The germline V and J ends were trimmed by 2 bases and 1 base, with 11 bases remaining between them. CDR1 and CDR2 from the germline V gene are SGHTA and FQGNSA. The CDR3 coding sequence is TGTGCCAGCAGCTTAAGGGAGATAGGGAACACCGGGGAGCTGTTTTTT. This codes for CASSLREIGNTGELFF.

In nucleotides, the CDR3 is TGTGCCAGCAGCGTAACAACAGGGGGAGGGTACAATGAGCAGTTCTTC. Translating gives CASSVTTGGGYNEQFF. This rearrangement joins TRBV9 to TRBJ2-1; D might be TRBD1 (8 bases). This CDR3 is 16 amino acids long. Per germline, CDR1 SGDLS and CDR2 YYNGEE. Trimming removed 1 base from V and 4 bases from J, with 15 bases in between. Complete variable domain (other parts from reference TRBV9 and TRBJ2-1): DSGVTQTPKHLITATGQRVTLRCSPRSGDLSVYWYQQSLDQGLQFLIQYYNGEERAKGNILERFSAQQFPDLHSELNLSSLELGDSALYFCASSVTTGGGYNEQFFGPGTRLTVL.